This T cell receptor (beta chain) was captured by sequencing in a study of T cells of healthy individuals. Germline values: CDR1 SGHRS, CDR2 YFSETQ. V lost 3 bases and J lost 6, with 14 bases in between. The CDR3 covers 14 residues. One entry per CDR3 protein results from TCRdb running MiXCR on the 5' RACE reads. This table has around 63,000 distinct CDR3 sequences, 15% to 20% appearing once. The chain employs TRBV5-1 and TRBJ2-3; D possibly corresponds to TRBD2 (6 bases). The receptor was derived from a human donor in good health. CDR3 protein: CASSSVGGYDTQYF. CDR3 nucleotides: TGCGCCAGCAGCTCCGTCGGGGGTTACGATACGCAGTATTTT. Looking up the rest from reference TRBV5-1 and TRBJ2-3 gives the full variable domain: KAGVTQTPRYLIKTRGQQVTLSCSPISGHRSVSWYQQTPGQGLQFLFEYFSETQRNKGNFPGRFSGRQFSNSRSEMNVSTLELGDSALYLCASSSVGGYDTQYFGPGTRLTVL.